The subject of this entry is one TCR beta chain. As yet, its antigen is unknown. Sequencing used immunoSEQ multiplex PCR; TCRdb keeps in-frame clones, though not all of them. The sample consists of roughly 63,000 clones, approximately 70% of them appearing once. The study treated chemo-refractory metastatic non-small-cell lung cancer patients with focal radiation plus ipilimumab CTLA-4 blockade. This entry comes from a study of radiotherapy plus CTLA-4 blockade in lung cancer. On the study more broadly: Roughly a sixth of enrolled patients responded objectively, and roughly 31% had disease control. Study-wide results and caveats: Early clonal dynamics of blood T cells, together with interferon-beta, were reported as the best response predictor. There was expansion of tumor-derived TCR clones in blood after radiotherapy plus ipilimumab.

Looked up from germline, CDR1 is SQVTM and CDR2 is ANQGSEA. The V and J ends lost 4 bases and 2 bases respectively, with 34 bases between them. This CDR3 has 21 residues. This chain connects TRBV29-1 to TRBJ2-3, with D tentatively TRBD1 (7 bases). The clonotype comes from a human donor with non-small cell lung cancer whose response to radiotherapy plus ipilimumab could not be evaluated. The starting material was peripheral blood, obtained from a patient treated with radiotherapy plus ipilimumab. CDR3 in amino acids: CSVGAGGLGLVGLRDTDTQYF. CDR3 nucleotides: TGCAGCGTTGGGGCAGGGGGACTTGGGCTTGTGGGACTGAGAGACACAGATACGCAGTATTTT.